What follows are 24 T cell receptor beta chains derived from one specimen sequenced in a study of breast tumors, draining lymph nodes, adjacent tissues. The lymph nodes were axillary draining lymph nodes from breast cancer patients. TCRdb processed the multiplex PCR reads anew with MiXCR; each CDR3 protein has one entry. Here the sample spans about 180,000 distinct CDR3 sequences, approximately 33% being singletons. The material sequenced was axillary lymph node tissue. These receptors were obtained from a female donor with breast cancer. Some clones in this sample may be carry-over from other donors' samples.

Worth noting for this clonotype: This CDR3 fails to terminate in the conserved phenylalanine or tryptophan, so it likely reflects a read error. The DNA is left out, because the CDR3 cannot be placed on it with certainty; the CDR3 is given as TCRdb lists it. CDR3 loop: CAISEEGGLNTGERMS. The chain links TRBV10-3 to TRBJ2-2; TRBD1 reflects the table's D call only, with no check against the DNA. The germline gives CDR1 ENHRY, CDR2 SYGVKD. The CDR3 numbers 16 amino acids, ends counted.

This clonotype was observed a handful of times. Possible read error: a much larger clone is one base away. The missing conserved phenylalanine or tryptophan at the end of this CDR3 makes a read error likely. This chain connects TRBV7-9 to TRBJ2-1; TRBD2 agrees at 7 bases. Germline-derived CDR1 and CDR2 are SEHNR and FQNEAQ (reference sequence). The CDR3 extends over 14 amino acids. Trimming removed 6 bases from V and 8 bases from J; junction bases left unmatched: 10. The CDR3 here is CASRQSGTKYEQFL. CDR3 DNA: TGTGCCAGCAGGCAATCCGGGACTAAGTATGAGCAGTTCCTC.

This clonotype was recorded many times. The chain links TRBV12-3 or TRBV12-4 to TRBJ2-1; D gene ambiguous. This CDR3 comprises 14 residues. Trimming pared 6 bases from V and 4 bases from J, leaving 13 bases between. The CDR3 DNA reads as TGTGCCAGCAGCCTCCTACCCAAGTACAATGAGCAGTTCTTC. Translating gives CASSLLPKYNEQFF.

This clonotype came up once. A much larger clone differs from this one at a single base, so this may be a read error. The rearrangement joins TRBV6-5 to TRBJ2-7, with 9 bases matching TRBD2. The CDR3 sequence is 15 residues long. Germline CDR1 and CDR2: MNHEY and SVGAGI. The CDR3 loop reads CASSYSPSGTYEKYF. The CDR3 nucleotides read TGTGCCAGCAGTTACTCACCTAGCGGGACCTACGAGAAGTACTTC.

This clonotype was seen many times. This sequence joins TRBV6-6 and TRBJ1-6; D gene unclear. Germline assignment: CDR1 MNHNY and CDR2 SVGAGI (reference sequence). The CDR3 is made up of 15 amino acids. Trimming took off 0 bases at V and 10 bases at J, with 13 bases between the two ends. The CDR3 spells CASSYSNSPWSPLHF. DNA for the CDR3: TGTGCCAGCAGTTACTCGAACAGCCCTTGGTCACCCCTCCACTTT.

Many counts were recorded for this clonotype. As DNA, the CDR3 is TGTGCCAGCTCACCCGACAGGGGGCAGAAGAATGAAAAACTGTTTTTT. Residues: CASSPDRGQKNEKLFF. The rearrangement joins TRBV18 to TRBJ1-4, with 10 bases aligning to TRBD1. This CDR3 has 16 residues. Trimming removed 3 bases from V and 5 bases from J; junction bases left unmatched: 6. Germline-derived CDR1 and CDR2 are KGHSH and LQKENI.

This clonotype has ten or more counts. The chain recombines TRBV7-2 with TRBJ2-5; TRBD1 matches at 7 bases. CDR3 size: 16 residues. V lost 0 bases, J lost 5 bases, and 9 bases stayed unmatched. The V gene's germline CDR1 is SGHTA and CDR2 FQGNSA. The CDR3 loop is CASSLALGGYLETQYF. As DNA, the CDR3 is TGTGCCAGCAGCTTAGCCCTAGGGGGCTATTTGGAGACCCAGTACTTC.

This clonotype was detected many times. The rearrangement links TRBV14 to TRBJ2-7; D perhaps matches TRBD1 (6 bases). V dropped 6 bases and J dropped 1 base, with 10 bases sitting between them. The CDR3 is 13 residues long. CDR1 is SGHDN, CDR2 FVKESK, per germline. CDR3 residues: CASSSQGSYEQYF. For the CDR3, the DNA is TGTGCCAGCAGTTCACAGGGTTCCTACGAGCAGTACTTC.

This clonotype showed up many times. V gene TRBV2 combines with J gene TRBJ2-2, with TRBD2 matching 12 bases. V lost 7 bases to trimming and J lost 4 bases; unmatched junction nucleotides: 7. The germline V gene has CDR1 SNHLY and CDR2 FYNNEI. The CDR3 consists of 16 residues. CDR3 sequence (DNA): TGTGCCAGCAAGCCTAGCGGGGGGGCGGTCACCGGGGAGCTGTTTTTT. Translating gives CASKPSGGAVTGELFF.

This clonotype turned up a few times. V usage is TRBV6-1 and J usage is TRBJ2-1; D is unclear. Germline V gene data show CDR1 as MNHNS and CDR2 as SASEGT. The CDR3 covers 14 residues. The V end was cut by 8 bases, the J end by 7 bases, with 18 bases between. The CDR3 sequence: CASSHTSWGNEQFF. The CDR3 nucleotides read TGTGCCAGCTCTCATACCTCGTGGGGAAATGAGCAGTTCTTC.

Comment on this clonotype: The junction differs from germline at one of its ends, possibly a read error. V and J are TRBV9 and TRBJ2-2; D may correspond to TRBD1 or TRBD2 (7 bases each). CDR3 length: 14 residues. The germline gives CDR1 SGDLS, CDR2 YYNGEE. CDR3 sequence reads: CASSLDRDTGGLSF. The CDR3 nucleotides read TGTGCCAGCAGCCTCGACAGGGATACCGGGGGGCTGTCTTTT.

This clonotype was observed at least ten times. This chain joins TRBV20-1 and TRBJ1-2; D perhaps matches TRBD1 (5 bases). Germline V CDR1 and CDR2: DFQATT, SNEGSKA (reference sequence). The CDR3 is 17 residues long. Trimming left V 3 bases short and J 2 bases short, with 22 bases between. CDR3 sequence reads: CSARGLWDGDNNYGYTF. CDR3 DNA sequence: TGCAGTGCTAGGGGACTCTGGGACGGCGATAACAACTATGGCTACACCTTC.

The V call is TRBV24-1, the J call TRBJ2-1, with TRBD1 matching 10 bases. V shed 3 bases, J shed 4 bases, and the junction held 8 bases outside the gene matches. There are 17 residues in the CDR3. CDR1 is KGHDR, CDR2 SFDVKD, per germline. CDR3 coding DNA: TGTGCCACCAGTGATGATGACAGGGGGCCCTCGTACAATGAGCAGTTCTTC. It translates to CATSDDDRGPSYNEQFF.

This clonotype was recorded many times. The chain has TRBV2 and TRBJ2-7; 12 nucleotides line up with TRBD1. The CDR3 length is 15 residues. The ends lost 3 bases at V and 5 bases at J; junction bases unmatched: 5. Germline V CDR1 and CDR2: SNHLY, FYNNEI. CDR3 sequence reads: CASSERDRGQDEQYF. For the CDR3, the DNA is TGTGCCAGCAGTGAGAGGGACAGGGGGCAGGACGAGCAGTACTTC.

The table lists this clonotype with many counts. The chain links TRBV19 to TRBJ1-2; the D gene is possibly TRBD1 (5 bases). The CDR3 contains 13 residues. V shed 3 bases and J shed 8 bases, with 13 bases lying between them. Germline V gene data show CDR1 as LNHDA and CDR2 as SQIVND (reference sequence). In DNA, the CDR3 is TGTGCCAGTAGTATGGCGACAGCTGGCGGCTACACCTTC. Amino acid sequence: CASSMATAGGYTF.

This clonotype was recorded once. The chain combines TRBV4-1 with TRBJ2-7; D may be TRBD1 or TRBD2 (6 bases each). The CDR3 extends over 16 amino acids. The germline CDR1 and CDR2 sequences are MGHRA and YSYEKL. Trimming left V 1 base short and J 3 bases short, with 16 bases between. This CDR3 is CASSQVSGGGNYEQYF. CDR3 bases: TGCGCCAGCAGCCAAGTGAGCGGAGGGGGAAACTACGAGCAGTACTTC.

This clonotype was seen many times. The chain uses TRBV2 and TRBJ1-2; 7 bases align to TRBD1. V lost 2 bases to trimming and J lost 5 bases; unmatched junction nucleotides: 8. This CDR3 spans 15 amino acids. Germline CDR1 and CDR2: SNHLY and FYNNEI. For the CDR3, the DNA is TGTGCCAGCAGTGAACCGTGGCCAGGGGGGTATGGCTACACCTTC. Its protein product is CASSEPWPGGYGYTF.

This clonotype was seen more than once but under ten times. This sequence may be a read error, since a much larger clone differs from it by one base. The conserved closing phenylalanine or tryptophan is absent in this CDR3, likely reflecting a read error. The CDR3 DNA follows: TGCGCCAGCAGCTTGGAACCGGGCGAGCAGTACCTC. Its translation: CASSLEPGEQYL. This rearrangement joins TRBV5-1 to TRBJ2-7, with D uncertain. Trimming pared 0 bases from V and 6 bases from J, leaving 7 bases between. This CDR3 is 12 amino acids long. Looked up from germline, CDR1 is SGHRS and CDR2 is YFSETQ.

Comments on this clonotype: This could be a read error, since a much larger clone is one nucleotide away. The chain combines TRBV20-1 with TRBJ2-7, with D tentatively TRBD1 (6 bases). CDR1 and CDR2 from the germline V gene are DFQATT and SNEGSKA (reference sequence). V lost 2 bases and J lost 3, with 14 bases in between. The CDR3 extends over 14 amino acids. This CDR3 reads CSARMRGIDYEQYF. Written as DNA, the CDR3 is TGCAGTGCTAGAATGAGGGGGATTGACTACGAGCAGTACTTC.

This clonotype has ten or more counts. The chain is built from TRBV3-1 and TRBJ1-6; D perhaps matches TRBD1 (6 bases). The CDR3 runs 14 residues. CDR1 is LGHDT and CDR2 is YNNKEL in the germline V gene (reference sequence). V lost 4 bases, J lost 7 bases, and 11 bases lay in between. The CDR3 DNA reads TGTGCCAGCAGCCTAACAGGGAACAATTCACCCCTCCACTTT. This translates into CASSLTGNNSPLHF.

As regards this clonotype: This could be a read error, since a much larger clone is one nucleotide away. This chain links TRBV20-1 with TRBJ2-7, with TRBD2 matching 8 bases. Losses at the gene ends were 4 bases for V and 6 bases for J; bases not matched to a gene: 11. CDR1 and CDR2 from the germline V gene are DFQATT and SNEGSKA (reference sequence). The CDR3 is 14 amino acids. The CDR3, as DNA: TGCAGTGCTACAGGACTAGCCGAGCCCTCCGAGCAGTACTTC. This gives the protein CSATGLAEPSEQYF.

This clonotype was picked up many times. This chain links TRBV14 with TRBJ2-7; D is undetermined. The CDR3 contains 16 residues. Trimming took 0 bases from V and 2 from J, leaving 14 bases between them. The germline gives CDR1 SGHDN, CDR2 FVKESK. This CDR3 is CASSQESRAATYEQYF. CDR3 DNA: TGTGCCAGCAGCCAAGAGTCCCGCGCTGCCACCTACGAGCAGTACTTC.

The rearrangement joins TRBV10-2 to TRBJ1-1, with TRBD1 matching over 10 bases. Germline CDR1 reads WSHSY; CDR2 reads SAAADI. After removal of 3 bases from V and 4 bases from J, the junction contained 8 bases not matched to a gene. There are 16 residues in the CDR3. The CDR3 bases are TGCGCCAGCAGTGATATGACTCGGACAGGGGGCACTGAAGCTTTCTTT. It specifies CASSDMTRTGGTEAFF.

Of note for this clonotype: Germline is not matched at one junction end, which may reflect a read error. The CDR3 coding sequence is TGTGCCAGCAGGAACCCGGGACAGGGGCGGAATGAGCGGTTCTTC. Residues: CASRNPGQGRNERFF. The V gene is TRBV12-3 or TRBV12-4, the J gene TRBJ2-1; 10 bases agree with TRBD1. CDR3 length equals 15 residues.